A single sample is the source of the 2 T cell receptor beta chains below, sequenced in a study of blood T cell repertoires in COVID-19. The assay was immunoSEQ multiplex PCR, and TCRdb's table has in-frame clones only and misses some. The sample carries 80,000 to 100,000 clones, about 74% recorded once. The specimen was peripheral blood. Receptors were obtained from a man aged 70 or older with COVID-19, enrolled during active disease.

This chain links TRBV7-2 with TRBJ2-7, with 8 nucleotides matching TRBD2. After removal of 0 bases from V and 4 bases from J, the junction contained 8 bases not matched to a gene. This CDR3 is 16 amino acids long. CDR1 is SGHTA and CDR2 is FQGNSA in the germline V gene. The CDR3 spells CASSLAGSGAFYEQYF. The CDR3 DNA is TGTGCCAGCAGCTTAGCGGGTAGCGGGGCCTTTTACGAGCAGTACTTC.

This clone came up once. The chain combines TRBV11-3 with TRBJ2-1; TRBD2 agrees at 7 bases. V was pared by 4 bases and J by 8 bases, with 8 bases of the junction left unmatched. Germline CDR1 is SGHNT and CDR2 is YENEEA. The CDR3 length is 14 residues. CDR3 loop: CASSSWEGSYEQFF. The CDR3 DNA sequence: TGTGCCAGCAGCTCCTGGGAGGGGTCCTATGAGCAGTTCTTC.